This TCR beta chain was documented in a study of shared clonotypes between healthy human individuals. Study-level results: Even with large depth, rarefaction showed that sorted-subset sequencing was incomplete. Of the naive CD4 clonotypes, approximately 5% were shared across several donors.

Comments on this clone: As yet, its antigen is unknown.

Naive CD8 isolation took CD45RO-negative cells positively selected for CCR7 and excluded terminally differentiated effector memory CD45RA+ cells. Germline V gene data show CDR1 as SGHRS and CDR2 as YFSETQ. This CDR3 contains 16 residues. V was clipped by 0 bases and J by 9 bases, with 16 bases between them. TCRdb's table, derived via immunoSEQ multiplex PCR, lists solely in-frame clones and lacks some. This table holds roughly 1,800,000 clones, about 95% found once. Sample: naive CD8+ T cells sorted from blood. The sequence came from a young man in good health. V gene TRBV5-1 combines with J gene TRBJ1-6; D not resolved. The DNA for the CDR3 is TGCGCCAGCAGCTTGGACGGTCCGAAAGGCACTTCACCCCTCCACTTT. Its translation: CASSLDGPKGTSPLHF.